This TCR beta chain is from a study of blood T cell repertoires in COVID-19 (TCRdb year 2020). With regard to the full study: Samples from collaborators originated in the United States, Italy and Spain and spanned both the acute and convalescent phases of COVID-19. Sample metadata almost always included a de-identified subject ID, COVID-19 status, age in years and sex. The prospective study material was composed of cDNA or gDNA derived from T cells, B-cell-depleted T cells, or PBMCs. HLA class I and class II types, where available, came from metadata supplied by the sample provider rather than from assay-based typing. The samples were drawn from two sources: the first 160 participants of the ongoing ImmuneRACE study, and fewer than 1,500 subjects contributed by 6 global collaborators. Subjects who had been exposed to COVID-19, were actively infected with it, or had recovered from it provided the deeply sampled blood TCRbeta repertoires that made up the dataset. The repertoires were made available in a free public database intended to serve as a resource for research on the immune response to SARS-CoV-2.

CDR1 LGHDT and CDR2 YNNKEL are derived from the germline V gene (reference sequence). Its CDR3 holds 15 amino acids, cysteine through phenylalanine. Just CDR3 DNA is preserved here, 45 bases in frame from base 1. The trim is 5 bases for V and 6 bases for J, with a gap of 19 bases between the germline ends. TCRbeta CDR3 regions were amplified from genomic DNA by means of the immunoSEQ Assay, a bias-controlled multiplex PCR. The source study handled its data this way. Within the assay, amplification of reference gene primers was used to estimate how many nucleated cells each sample contained. To quantify the absolute abundance of each unique TCRbeta CDR3 rearrangement, sequence reads were collapsed and filtered. Productive Simpson clonality was computed per sample as the square root of Simpson's diversity index over productive rearrangements. The source is immuneACCESS, and TCRdb retained only in-frame sequences with V and J called. Part of the clones is not carried over; for the studies checked, unresolved V genes explain less than half of this, and the remainder is unexplained. V and J calls plus clone size are reproduced from that table; the DNA served to infer D and trimming. The sample includes 60,000 to 75,000 clones, with 65% to 85% observed a single time. In total, the top ten clones hold 5.5% to 7% of the sample.

Collaborating institutions collected whole blood in K2EDTA tubes following their own protocols. For TCRbeta analysis, collaborator samples were shipped as frozen whole blood, as isolated PBMCs, or as DNA extracted from either sample type. Regarding this clone: Which antigen it targets is not known. No quality values exist for individual bases; no much larger clone is one base distant.

What the study reported, not specific to this receptor: Clinical and demographic metadata were provided uncurated, with the amount varying by source and participant.

The chain links TRBV3-1 (or the pseudogene TRBV3-2) with TRBJ1-2; a confident D gene designation cannot be given. Input material: peripheral blood. This TCR came from a woman between 65 and 79 years old with acute or convalescent COVID-19. The sequence in DNA is TGTGCCAGCAGCATACTTGTTCCGGGGATGGATGGCTACACCTTC. Translated, it gives CASSILVPGMDGYTF.